Given below is one T cell receptor (beta chain) in context. In germline, CDR1 is SGDLS, CDR2 YYNGEE. V was trimmed by 2 bases and J by 6 bases, leaving 16 bases between them. CDR3 size: 15 residues. This sample stems from a study of blood T cells in healthy people across ages. The use of a sample-barcoded 5' primer and a J-beta primer mix characterized a second PCR of about 6 to 11 cycles. TCRdb recomputed calls from the 5' RACE reads with MiXCR, one row per CDR3 protein. The sample includes 500,000 to 600,000 distinct CDR3 sequences, roughly 28% of them seen just once. Sequencing was carried out using blood. The chain carries TRBV9 and TRBJ2-3; possibly TRBD1 for D (6 bases). This clonotype was obtained from a woman aged 65 to 85 in good health. CDR3 sequence reads: CASSVDSPPYDTQYF. The CDR3 coding sequence is TGTGCCAGCAGCGTGGACAGCCCCCCGTATGATACGCAGTATTTT.